This T cell receptor (beta chain) comes out of a study of cytomegalovirus exposure and HLA in healthy donors. Findings of the study overall: Researchers reported in a later analysis that a missense DCLRE1C variant was tied to TCR beta V- and J-gene trimming.

Turning to this clone: Its specificity is not known.

PCR involved 60 Vbeta and 13 Jbeta primers. Clones were read by immunoSEQ multiplex PCR, and TCRdb kept only the in-frame ones, dropping some. The sample has under 35,000 clones, 62% seen once. Germline V gene data show CDR1 as MNHNS and CDR2 as SASEGT. V lost 3 bases to trimming and J lost 11 bases, with 8 bases between them. The length of the CDR3 is 11 residues. Sequencing was performed on PBMCs. The chain has TRBV6-1 and TRBJ1-5; D is ambiguous. The receptor comes from a male donor in good health and CMV-seropositive. The CDR3 protein is CASSDRVAQHF. The CDR3 DNA follows: TGTGCCAGCAGTGATAGAGTAGCCCAGCATTTT.